A single sample is the source of the 12 T cell receptor beta chains below, sequenced in a study of blood T cell repertoires in COVID-19. Sequenced by immunoSEQ multiplex PCR; TCRdb stores in-frame clones only, minus some. The data hold under 300,000 clones, with over 75% observed a single time. The sample comprised peripheral blood. The receptors derive from a human donor in a cohort sampled during active COVID-19.

The V and J genes are TRBV5-1 and TRBJ2-3; 7 bases are shared with TRBD1. This CDR3 region has 16 residues. Germline V gives CDR1 SGHRS, CDR2 YFSETQ. Trimming at V came to 7 bases and at J to 2 bases, leaving 13 bases not matched to a gene. This CDR3 is CASRRTQGQITDTQYF. As DNA, the CDR3 is TGCGCCAGCCGCCGGACTCAGGGACAGATCACAGATACGCAGTATTTT.

The chain recombines TRBV6-2 or TRBV6-3 with TRBJ2-1; D remains unclear. The CDR3 extends over 12 amino acids. V lost 6 bases, J lost 4 bases, and 7 bases lay in between. From germline, CDR1 is MNHEY and CDR2 SVGEGT. Written as DNA, the CDR3 is TGTGCCAGCAGCCATCTATACAATGAGCAGTTCTTC. Protein product: CASSHLYNEQFF.

This rearrangement joins TRBV7-9 to TRBJ2-1, with a possible D match to TRBD2 (5 bases). The germline V gene has CDR1 SEHNR and CDR2 FQNEAQ (reference sequence). The CDR3 loop spans 15 amino acids. V lost 11 bases to trimming and J lost 4 bases, with 21 bases between them. CDR3 in amino acids: CAAKKAGGPYNEQFF. CDR3 sequence (DNA): TGTGCCGCCAAAAAGGCCGGAGGACCATACAATGAGCAGTTCTTC.

The rearrangement links TRBV19 to TRBJ2-2; 14 bases map to TRBD2. The CDR3 is 14 amino acids. Germline assignment: CDR1 LNHDA and CDR2 SQIVND (reference sequence). J gave up 6 bases and V 8 bases, and 2 bases lay outside the gene matches. CDR3 coding DNA: TGTGCCAGTGCGGGACTAGCGGGAGCCGGGGAGCTGTTTTTT. Translating it yields CASAGLAGAGELFF.

The chain links TRBV5-8 to TRBJ1-1; D is uncertain. CDR3 length: 14 residues. The V end was cut by 1 base, the J end by 0 bases, with 7 bases between. CDR1 and CDR2 from the germline V gene are SGHTS and YDEGEE. The DNA of the CDR3 is TGTGCCAGCAGCTTGAAGCAGGTGAACACTGAAGCTTTCTTT. Translating it yields CASSLKQVNTEAFF.

In this sample, this clone turned up once. The chain uses TRBV29-1 and TRBJ2-2, with TRBD1 matching 7 bases. V lost 7 bases and J lost 6; bases outside the gene matches: 5. This CDR3 region has 12 residues. Germline V gene lookup returns CDR1 SQVTM and CDR2 ANQGSEA. In DNA, the CDR3 is TGCAGCGGCAACAGGGGTCCCGGGGAGCTGTTTTTT. Its translation is CSGNRGPGELFF.

The rearrangement joins TRBV12-3 or TRBV12-4 to TRBJ2-1; D is unresolved. The CDR3 runs to 13 residues. The V gene lost 7 bases and the J gene lost 4 bases, with 11 bases spanning the gap. This CDR3 reads CASTETGYNEQFF. CDR3 in DNA: TGTGCCAGCACCGAGACTGGTTACAATGAGCAGTTCTTC.

This clone has just one count. CDR3 sequence: CASSSFMTGAYEQYF. As DNA, the CDR3 is TGTGCCAGCAGCTCTTTTATGACAGGGGCCTACGAGCAGTACTTC. The rearrangement links TRBV5-6 to TRBJ2-7, with 8 bases matching TRBD1. The CDR3 extends over 15 amino acids. V dropped 3 bases and J dropped 2; count of bases not matched to a gene: 7. Per germline, CDR1 SGHDT and CDR2 YYEEEE. Variable domain in full (rest from reference TRBV5-6 and TRBJ2-7): DAGVTQSPTHLIKTRGQQVTLRCSPKSGHDTVSWYQQALGQGPQFIFQYYEEEERQRGNFPDRFSGHQFPNYSSELNVNALLLGDSALYLCASSSFMTGAYEQYFGPGTRLTVT.

The chain has TRBV7-2 and TRBJ1-1; D gene unclear. CDR3 length equals 13 residues. Trimming pared 0 bases from V and 1 base from J, leaving 3 bases between. Germline CDR1 reads SGHTA; CDR2 reads FQGNSA. The CDR3 bases are TGTGCCAGCAGCTTAGCCGGGAACACTGAAGCTTTCTTT. It codes for CASSLAGNTEAFF.

This clone turned up a few times. This rearrangement joins TRBV7-8 to TRBJ2-5; 13 nucleotides agree with TRBD2. Germline V gene lookup returns CDR1 SGHVS and CDR2 FQNEAQ. V lost 3 bases and J lost 4; bases outside the gene matches: 14. This CDR3 is built from 19 residues. CDR3 region: CASSFRARTSGGGRETQYF. CDR3 in DNA: TGTGCCAGCAGCTTCCGGGCCCGGACTAGCGGGGGAGGTCGAGAGACCCAGTACTTC.

The chain recombines TRBV5-1 with TRBJ2-5; D gene uncertain. Looked up from germline, CDR1 is SGHRS and CDR2 is YFSETQ. Trimming shortened V by 4 bases and J by 0 bases, and 13 bases separated the two germline ends. The CDR3 covers 15 residues. CDR3 protein: CASSPRPQDQETQYF. CDR3 in DNA: TGCGCCAGCAGCCCCCGACCCCAGGACCAAGAGACCCAGTACTTC.

This clone was counted a single time. In DNA, the CDR3 is TGTGCCAGCAGCGGGGGGTTTCTGGCCGCTTCCCCGCAGTTCTTC. It yields the protein CASSGGFLAASPQFF. V is TRBV7-2 and J is TRBJ2-1, with D tentatively TRBD2 (6 bases). Trimming took 5 bases from V and 12 from J, leaving 23 bases between them. In germline, CDR1 is SGHTA, CDR2 FQGNSA. The CDR3 consists of 15 residues.